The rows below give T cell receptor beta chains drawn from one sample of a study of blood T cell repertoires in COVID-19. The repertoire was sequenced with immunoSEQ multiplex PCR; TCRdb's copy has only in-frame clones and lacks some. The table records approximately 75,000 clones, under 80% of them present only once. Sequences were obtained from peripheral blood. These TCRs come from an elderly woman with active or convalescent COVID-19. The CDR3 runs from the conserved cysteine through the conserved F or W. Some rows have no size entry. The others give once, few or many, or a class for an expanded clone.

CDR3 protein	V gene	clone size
CASSQAAFSLGDQETQYF	TRBV19	-
CASSPSWGGLYEQYF	TRBV3-1/TRBV3-2	-
CSVEGLAGGTDTQYF	TRBV29-1	-
CASSQENLAGGPTYEQYF	TRBV4-1	-
CASSFGRVETQYF	TRBV5-6	few
CASSGPGLAGARETQYF	TRBV5-6	-
CASKGQGRDLGYTF	TRBV6-5	-
CASSIDRGGTEAFF	TRBV19	few
CASSWTGGGRGYTF	TRBV6-2/TRBV6-3	-
CASRDRGYYGYTF	TRBV6-5	-
CASSLAWETEAFF	TRBV5-1	few